This T cell receptor (beta chain) was profiled in a study of beta chain features in type 1 diabetes. Study as a whole: The study found patients and healthy donors alike in age, gender and cell yields.

Points from the study as a whole: PCR might preferentially amplify shorter templates, equally in patients and controls.

Sequenced material consisted of expressed TCRB transcripts (all of the isolated RNA was reverse transcribed). TCRdb keeps only in-frame clones here, not all; method: immunoSEQ multiplex PCR. The data contain about 360,000 clones, around 13% of them singletons. Sampling consisted of one heparinised blood draw per donor, averaging roughly 110 mL. It was via CD45RO/CCR7/CD25/CD127/CD95/CD27 that CD4+ naive, central memory, regulatory and stem cell-like memory cells were sorted. The CDR3 extends over 12 amino acids. Looked up from germline, CDR1 is SEHNR and CDR2 is FQNEAQ (reference sequence). V was trimmed by 8 bases and J by 2 bases, leaving 10 bases between them. This clone was counted only a few times. The antigen is not known.

This chain links TRBV7-9 with TRBJ2-7; TRBD1 is a possible D gene (6 bases). The specimen was naive CD4+ T cells from blood. The clonotype comes from a man in his late teens or twenties in good health. CDR3 nucleotides: TGTGCCAGCTCACAGGGAACCTACGAGCAGTACTTC. It is translated as CASSQGTYEQYF.